These 10 T cell receptor beta chains came from one sample sequenced in a study of cytomegalovirus exposure and HLA in healthy donors. Assay: immunoSEQ multiplex PCR; the TCRdb copy retains only in-frame clones and omits some. Of more than 60,000 clones in the sample, approximately 97% were seen once. The sample taken for sequencing was PBMCs. These receptors all stem from a woman between 18 and 30 years old in good health and CMV-seropositive.

The V and J genes are TRBV20-1 and TRBJ2-5, with D unclear. The germline CDR1 and CDR2 sequences are DFQATT and SNEGSKA (reference sequence). This CDR3 region has 11 residues. V lost 2 bases and J 5 bases, leaving 6 bases between the germline ends. Written as DNA, the CDR3 is TGCAGTGCTAGACTAATGGAGACCCAGTACTTC. It yields the protein CSARLMETQYF.

The rearrangement uses TRBV18 and TRBJ1-5; 7 nucleotides align to TRBD1. Losses at the gene ends were 4 bases for V and 6 bases for J; bases not matched to a gene: 9. Germline CDR1 KGHSH, CDR2 LQKENI. CDR3 length equals 15 residues. CDR3 DNA: TGTGCCAGCTCACTCGACAGGGTCGGGGGTCAGCCCCAGCATTTT. It specifies CASSLDRVGGQPQHF.

This chain uses TRBV9 with TRBJ2-1; 8 bases are shared with TRBD2. This CDR3 contains 15 residues. Germline V lookup: CDR1 SGDLS, CDR2 YYNGEE. V was clipped by 0 bases and J by 6 bases; unmatched bases: 5. The CDR3 loop reads CASSVAGTSPNEQFF. CDR3 coding DNA: TGTGCCAGCAGCGTAGCCGGGACTAGTCCCAATGAGCAGTTCTTC. Complete variable domain (other parts from reference TRBV9 and TRBJ2-1): DSGVTQTPKHLITATGQRVTLRCSPRSGDLSVYWYQQSLDQGLQFLIQYYNGEERAKGNILERFSAQQFPDLHSELNLSSLELGDSALYFCASSVAGTSPNEQFFGPGTRLTVL.

The chain is built from TRBV21-1 and TRBJ2-4; TRBD2 reflects the table's D call only, with no check against the DNA. TRBV21-1 is reported as a pseudogene. This CDR3 spans 15 amino acids. For the CDR3, the DNA is TGTGCCAGCATAGAGCTGTTCCTAGCCAAAAACATTCAGTACTTC. It is translated as CASIELFLAKNIQYF.

The chain employs TRBV25-1 and TRBJ1-1; a weak D match, TRBD1 (5 bases). There are 13 residues in the CDR3. The V gene's germline CDR1 is MGHDK and CDR2 SYGVNS. The V and J ends lost 8 bases and 5 bases respectively, with 15 bases between them. In nucleotides, the CDR3 is TGTGCCAGCTTGGGGCTACCCAGGACTGAAGCTTTCTTT. Translation gives CASLGLPRTEAFF.

This rearrangement joins TRBV5-1 to TRBJ1-1; a weak D match, TRBD1 (6 bases). CDR1 and CDR2 from the germline V gene are SGHRS and YFSETQ. CDR3 length equals 13 residues. V was trimmed by 1 base and J by 13 bases, leaving 17 bases between them. CDR3 region: CASSLSGDRGGFF. The CDR3 DNA follows: TGCGCCAGCAGCTTGTCAGGGGACCGGGGTGGTTTCTTT.

This clone was detected only once. J is TRBJ2-7 and V is TRBV6-1, with 10 nucleotides matching TRBD1. J lost 3 bases, V lost 2 bases, and 4 bases had no gene match. CDR3 length: 15 amino acids. Germline V gene lookup returns CDR1 MNHNS and CDR2 SASEGT. Here the CDR3 reads CASSELGQGIYEQYF. CDR3 sequence (DNA): TGTGCCAGCAGTGAATTGGGACAGGGGATCTACGAGCAGTACTTC.

The chain couples TRBV30 to TRBJ1-2, with 7 bases lining up with TRBD1. Unmatched junction bases numbered 10, after V lost 3 bases and J lost 6 bases. The V gene's germline CDR1 is GTSNPN and CDR2 SVGIG (reference sequence). The CDR3 runs 14 residues. In nucleotides, the CDR3 is TGTGCCTGGAGACGAACAGGGGCGAGAGATGGCTACACCTTC. It encodes CAWRRTGARDGYTF.

The rearrangement links TRBV30 to TRBJ2-2; D remains ambiguous. V lost 3 bases and J 1 base, leaving 9 bases between the germline ends. The CDR3 covers 14 residues. CDR1 and CDR2 from the germline V gene are GTSNPN and SVGIG (reference sequence). CDR3 DNA sequence: TGTGCCTGGAGCGCACTATTGAACACCGGGGAGCTGTTTTTT. It is translated as CAWSALLNTGELFF.

This rearrangement joins TRBV29-1 to TRBJ2-5, with D possibly matching TRBD1 (6 bases). V was shortened by 1 base and J by 2 bases, with 14 bases between the two germline ends. CDR3 length: 15 residues. CDR1 and CDR2 from the germline V gene are SQVTM and ANQGSEA. The CDR3 bases are TGCAGCGTTGAAGTTGTTTGGACAGATCAAGAGACCCAGTACTTC. Translating gives CSVEVVWTDQETQYF. Filled out from reference TRBV29-1 and TRBJ2-5, the complete variable domain reads SAVISQKPSRDICQRGTSLTIQCQVDSQVTMMFWYRQQPGQSLTLIATANQGSEATYESGFVIDKFPISRPNLTFSTLTVSNMSPEDSSIYLCSVEVVWTDQETQYFGPGTRLLVL.